This TCR beta chain derives from a study of T-cell reconstitution after alpha-beta-depleted transplantation in children. Between the trimmed V and J ends, which lost 4 bases and 5 bases, there was a span of 12 bases. This CDR3 region has 14 residues. This clonotype was picked up a small number of times. The antigen remains undetermined. The study, taken as a whole, reports: Several hundred expanded graft clones reportedly gave rise to the alpha-beta T cells present about two months after transplant. Newly made T cells mostly supplied T-cell counts and diversity one year after transplant. There were some patients whose high TCRbeta diversity at day 60 came from surviving recipient T cells and thymic progenitors.

Unique molecular identifiers tagged the TCRbeta library. Each CDR3 protein gets one entry after TCRdb re-called the PCR reads with MiXCR. This sample yields 250,000 to 400,000 distinct CDR3 sequences, of which approximately 23% are seen a single time; 11% belongs to the top ten. The sequences come from PBMCs, mostly from graft donor cells, collected 180 days after TCRalphabeta/CD19-depleted stem cell transplant. V is TRBV12-3 or TRBV12-4 and J is TRBJ1-3, with D possibly being TRBD1 (6 bases). The source of this sequence is a male patient between 10 and 17 years old who had a stem cell transplant for acute lymphoblastic leukemia, so the T cells may come from the graft donor. CDR3: CASSYRVRRNTIYF. In nucleotides, the CDR3 is TGTGCCAGCAGTTACAGGGTCCGCCGAAACACCATATATTTT.